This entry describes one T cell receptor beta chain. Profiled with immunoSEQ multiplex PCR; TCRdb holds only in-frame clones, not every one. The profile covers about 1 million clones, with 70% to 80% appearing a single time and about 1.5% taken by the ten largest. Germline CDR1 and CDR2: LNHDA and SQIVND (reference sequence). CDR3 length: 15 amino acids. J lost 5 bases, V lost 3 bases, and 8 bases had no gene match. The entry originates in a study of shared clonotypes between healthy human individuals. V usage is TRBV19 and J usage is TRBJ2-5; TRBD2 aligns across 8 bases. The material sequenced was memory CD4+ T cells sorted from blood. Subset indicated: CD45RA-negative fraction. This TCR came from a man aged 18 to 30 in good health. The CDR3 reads CASSMTGGPRETQYF. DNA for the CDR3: TGTGCCAGTAGTATGACGGGGGGGCCGAGGGAGACCCAGTACTTC.